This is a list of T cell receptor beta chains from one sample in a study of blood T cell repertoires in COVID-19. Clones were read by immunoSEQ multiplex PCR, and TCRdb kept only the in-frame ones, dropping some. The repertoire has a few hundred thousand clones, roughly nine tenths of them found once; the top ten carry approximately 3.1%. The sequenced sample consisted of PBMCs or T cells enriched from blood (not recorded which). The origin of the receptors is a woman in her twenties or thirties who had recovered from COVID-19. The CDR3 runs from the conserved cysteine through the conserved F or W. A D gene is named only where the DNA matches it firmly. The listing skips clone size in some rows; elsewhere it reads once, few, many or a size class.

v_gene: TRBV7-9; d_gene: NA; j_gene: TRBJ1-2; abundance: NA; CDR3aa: CASTLGLFGGYTF; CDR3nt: TGTGCCAGCACCCTTGGACTATTCGGTGGCTACACCTTC
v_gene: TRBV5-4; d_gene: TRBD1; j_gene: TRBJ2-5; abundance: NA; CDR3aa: CASSTRQGETQYF; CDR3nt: TGTGCCAGCAGCACCCGACAGGGGGAGACCCAGTACTTC
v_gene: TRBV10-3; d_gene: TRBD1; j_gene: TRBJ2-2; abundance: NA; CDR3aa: CAISETHGDSWPGELFF; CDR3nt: TGTGCCATCAGTGAGACCCACGGGGACAGTTGGCCCGGGGAGCTGTTTTTT
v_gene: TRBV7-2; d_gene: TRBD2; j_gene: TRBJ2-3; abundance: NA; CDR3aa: CASSLGSISGLSTDTQYF; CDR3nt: TGTGCCAGCAGCTTAGGGAGTATTAGCGGGCTCAGCACAGATACGCAGTATTTT
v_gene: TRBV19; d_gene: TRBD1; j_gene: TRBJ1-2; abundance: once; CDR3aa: CASSIRQGNYGYTF; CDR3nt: TGTGCCAGTAGTATACGACAGGGAAACTATGGCTACACCTTC
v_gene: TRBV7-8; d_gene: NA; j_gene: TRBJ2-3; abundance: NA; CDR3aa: CASSYGQTLPQGDTQYF; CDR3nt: TGTGCCAGCAGCTACGGACAAACTCTTCCCCAAGGGGATACGCAGTATTTT
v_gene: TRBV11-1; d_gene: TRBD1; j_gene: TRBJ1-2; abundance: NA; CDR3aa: CASSVDTGVGYTF; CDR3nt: TGTGCCAGCAGCGTTGATACAGGGGTCGGCTACACCTTC
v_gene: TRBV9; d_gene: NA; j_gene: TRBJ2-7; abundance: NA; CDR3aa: CAPHSFSYEQYF; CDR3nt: TGTGCCCCCCACTCCTTCTCCTACGAGCAGTACTTC
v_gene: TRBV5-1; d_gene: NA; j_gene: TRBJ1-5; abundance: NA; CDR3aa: CASSLAGLGGQPQHF; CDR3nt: TGCGCCAGCAGCTTGGCAGGGTTGGGAGGTCAGCCCCAGCATTTT
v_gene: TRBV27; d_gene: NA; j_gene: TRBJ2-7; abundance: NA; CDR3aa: CASSFGSTYEQYF; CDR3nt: TGTGCCAGCAGTTTCGGGTCTACCTACGAGCAGTACTTC
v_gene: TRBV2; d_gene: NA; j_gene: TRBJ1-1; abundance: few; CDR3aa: CASRTRGLNTEAFF; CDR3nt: TGTGCCAGCAGGACCAGGGGCTTGAACACTGAAGCTTTCTTT
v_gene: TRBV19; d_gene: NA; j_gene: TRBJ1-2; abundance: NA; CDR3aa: CASSMLTGTYGYTF; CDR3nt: TGTGCCAGTAGTATGCTGACAGGCACATATGGCTACACCTTC
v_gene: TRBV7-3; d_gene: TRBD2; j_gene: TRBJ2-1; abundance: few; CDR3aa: CASSSAGVLFF; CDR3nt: TGTGCCAGCAGCTCCGCGGGAGTCCTGTTCTTC
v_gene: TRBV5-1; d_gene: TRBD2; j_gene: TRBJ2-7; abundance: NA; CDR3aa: CASSWGAGDGYEQYF; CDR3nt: TGCGCCAGCAGCTGGGGAGCGGGAGATGGATACGAGCAGTACTTC
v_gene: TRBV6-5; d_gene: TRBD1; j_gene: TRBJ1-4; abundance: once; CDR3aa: CASSRQGSNEKLFF; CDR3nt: TGTGCCAGCAGTCGACAGGGGTCTAATGAAAAACTGTTTTTT
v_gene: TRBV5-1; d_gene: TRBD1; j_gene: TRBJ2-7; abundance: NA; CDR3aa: CASSGRGQGNEQYF; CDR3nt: TGCGCCAGCAGCGGGAGAGGACAGGGCAACGAGCAGTACTTC
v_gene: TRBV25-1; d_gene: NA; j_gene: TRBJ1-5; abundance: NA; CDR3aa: CASSEFGDRQPQHF; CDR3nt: TGTGCCAGCAGTGAATTCGGGGATCGACAGCCCCAGCATTTT
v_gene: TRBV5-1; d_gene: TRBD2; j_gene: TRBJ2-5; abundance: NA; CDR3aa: CASSLASGSETQYF; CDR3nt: TGCGCCAGCAGCTTGGCTAGCGGGTCGGAGACCCAGTACTTC
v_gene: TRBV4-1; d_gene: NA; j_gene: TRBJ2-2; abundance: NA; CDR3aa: CASSPHSLNTGELFF; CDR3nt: TGCGCCAGCAGCCCACACAGCCTTAACACCGGGGAGCTGTTTTTT
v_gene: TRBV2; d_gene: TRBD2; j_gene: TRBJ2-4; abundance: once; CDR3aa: CASNENGRAGIQYF; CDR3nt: TGTGCCAGCAACGAGAACGGGAGGGCCGGCATTCAGTACTTC
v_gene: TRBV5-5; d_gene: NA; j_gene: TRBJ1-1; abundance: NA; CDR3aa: CASSLQTGTTEAFF; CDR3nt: TGTGCCAGCAGCTTGCAAACAGGGACCACTGAAGCTTTCTTT
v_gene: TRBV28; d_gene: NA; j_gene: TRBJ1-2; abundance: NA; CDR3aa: CASSLRWADPTNYGYTF; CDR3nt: TGTGCCAGCAGTTTAAGGTGGGCAGACCCTACTAACTATGGCTACACCTTC
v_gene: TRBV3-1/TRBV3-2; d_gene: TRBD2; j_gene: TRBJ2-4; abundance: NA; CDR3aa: CASSQLTSGGANIQYF; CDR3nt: TGTGCCAGCAGCCAACTGACTAGCGGGGGGGCAAACATTCAGTACTTC
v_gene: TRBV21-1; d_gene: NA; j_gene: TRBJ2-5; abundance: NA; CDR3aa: CASSKVKLSTSGSGIQETQYF; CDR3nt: TGTGCCAGCAGCAAAGTAAAATTGTCGACTAGCGGGAGCGGTATTCAAGAGACCCAGTACTTC
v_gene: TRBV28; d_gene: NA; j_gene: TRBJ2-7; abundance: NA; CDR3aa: CASSSGTPLHEQYF; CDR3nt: TGTGCCAGCAGCTCAGGGACACCTCTCCACGAGCAGTACTTC
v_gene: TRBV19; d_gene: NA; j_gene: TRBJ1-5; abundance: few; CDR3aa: CASSSLGVRNQPQHF; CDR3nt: TGTGCCAGTAGTAGTTTAGGGGTCAGAAATCAGCCCCAGCATTTT
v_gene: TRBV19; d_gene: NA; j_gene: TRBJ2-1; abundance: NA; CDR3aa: CASSTSTGTSRYNEQFF; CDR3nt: TGTGCCAGTAGTACGAGTACCGGGACAAGCAGGTACAATGAGCAGTTCTTC
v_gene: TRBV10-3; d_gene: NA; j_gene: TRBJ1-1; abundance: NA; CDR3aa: CAISESLLMAFF; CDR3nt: TGTGCCATCAGTGAGTCTTTGTTAATGGCTTTCTTT
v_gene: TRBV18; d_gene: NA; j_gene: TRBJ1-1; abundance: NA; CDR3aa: CASSPQGDTEAFF; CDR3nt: TGTGCCAGCTCACCACAAGGGGACACTGAAGCTTTCTTT
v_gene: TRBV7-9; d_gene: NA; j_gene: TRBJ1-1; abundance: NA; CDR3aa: CASSFTGRTEAFF; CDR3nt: TGTGCCAGCAGCTTCACAGGGAGAACTGAAGCTTTCTTT